This TCR beta chain emerged from a study of OX40 agonist ivuxolimab in advanced cancers. Sequenced by immunoSEQ multiplex PCR; TCRdb stores in-frame clones only, minus some. The table shows 60,000 to 80,000 clones, with roughly 88% occurring only once. Trimming left V 0 bases short and J 0 bases short, with 13 bases between. CDR3 length equals 17 residues. Looked up from germline, CDR1 is SGHDT and CDR2 is YYEEEE. The chain joins TRBV5-6 to TRBJ2-1, with D possibly TRBD2 on 5 matching bases. This specimen was CD4+ or CD8+ T cells sorted from blood, taken in a trial of the OX40 agonist ivuxolimab. The receptor was isolated from an adult with an advanced solid tumor such as melanoma, head and neck, liver or kidney cancer. In DNA form, the CDR3 reads TGTGCCAGCAGCTTGGCCCGGAGGAGAAGCTCCTACAATGAGCAGTTCTTC. Its protein is CASSLARRRSSYNEQFF.